This TCR beta chain was documented in a study of blood T cell repertoires in COVID-19. Study information: Some COVID-19 samples were acute and others convalescent; all came from the United States, Italy and Spain. Sources were T cells, B-cell-depleted T cells, or PBMCs; the material itself was cDNA or gDNA.

V lost 0 bases and J lost 1, with 7 bases in between. CDR3 size: 14 residues. CDR1 is SGDLS, CDR2 YYNGEE, per germline. In the source study's methods: Counts of nucleated cells, estimated from reference gene primer amplification, were obtained. Method: immunoSEQ multiplex PCR; TCRdb's copy keeps in-frame clones and lacks some. V and J calls and clone size are those listed in that table; D and trimming were worked out from the DNA. The profile shows roughly 52,000 clones, around 80% of them singletons. This chain uses TRBV9 with TRBJ1-1; perhaps TRBD1 as D (6 bases). This clonotype was obtained from a human donor in a cohort sampled during active or convalescent COVID-19. Sequenced sample: peripheral blood. This CDR3 reads CASSVEQGNTEAFF. The CDR3 DNA sequence: TGTGCCAGCAGCGTAGAACAGGGGAACACTGAAGCTTTCTTT.